Listed below are T cell receptor beta chains from one sample, sequenced in a study of CD8 T cells in ankylosing spondylitis. MiXCR was run by TCRdb on the 5' RACE reads, yielding one entry per CDR3 protein. The table lists 340,000 or so distinct CDR3 sequences, about 14% of them singletons, with 0.9% to 1.2% in the top ten. The sample taken for sequencing was blood, either unsorted or a sorted T cell fraction (not recorded which). The source is a male donor with ankylosing spondylitis or in good health (not recorded which). Both conserved end residues are part of each CDR3. A D gene is named only where the DNA matches it firmly.

TRBJ1-5 | . | TRBV30 | CAWNREDQPQHF
TRBJ1-3 | . | TRBV4-1 | CASSQDAWGVSGNTIYF
TRBJ2-7 | . | TRBV27 | CASSLSGRQYF
TRBJ2-3 | . | TRBV10-3 | CATGSDRNTDTQYF
TRBJ2-7 | . | TRBV21-1 | CASTLGQGRGKTYEQYF
TRBJ1-6 | . | TRBV4-1 | CASSQDRLVREGSPLHF
TRBJ2-7 | . | TRBV29-1 | CSVEVDYEQYF
TRBJ2-3 | . | TRBV2 | CASTLDRGTDTQYF
TRBJ1-4 | TRBD1 | TRBV12-3/TRBV12-4 | CASGDRRTTNEKLFF
TRBJ2-5 | TRBD2 | TRBV7-6 | CASSFQAGGGQETQYF
TRBJ1-1 | TRBD1 | TRBV5-1 | CASSSWTGNTEAFF
TRBJ2-2 | TRBD1 | TRBV10-2 | CASSDPGQGYTGELFF
TRBJ1-6 | . | TRBV5-1 | CASSLTANSPLHF
TRBJ1-1 | . | TRBV5-5 | CASKLTSMNTEAFF
TRBJ2-3 | . | TRBV7-9 | CASSLHTSTDTQYF
TRBJ2-3 | . | TRBV5-1 | CASSSRDPSTDTQYF
TRBJ2-7 | . | TRBV6-1 | CASKLRLSSYEQYF
TRBJ2-7 | . | TRBV5-1 | CASSLDRSAQYF
TRBJ1-3 | . | TRBV6-1 | CASSEWERGTIYF
TRBJ1-5 | . | TRBV10-3 | CAISEEDTAGRPQHF
TRBJ2-7 | TRBD2 | TRBV7-2 | CASSPLVFSGRMYEQYF
TRBJ2-1 | TRBD2 | TRBV29-1 | CSVEGSDPLAGGYNEQFF
TRBJ1-1 | . | TRBV10-3 | CAISEGEGTEAFF
TRBJ1-6 | . | TRBV12-3/TRBV12-4 | CASSFGSDSYNSPLHF
TRBJ2-3 | TRBD2 | TRBV4-1 | CASSPLKLAGGTDTQYF
TRBJ1-5 | . | TRBV12-3/TRBV12-4 | CASSFSQGLPGQPQHF